The 30 T cell receptor beta chains in this list originate from one sample, sequenced in a study of CD8+ T cells in alopecia areata. Sorting used CD4, CD8alpha, NKG2D, NKG2ACE and other markers on pooled cutaneous lymph node cells. Once RNA had been extracted, it was reverse transcribed into cDNA to act as the sequencing template. Clones were sequenced by immunoSEQ multiplex PCR, and TCRdb holds only the in-frame ones, with some missing. This sample includes 200,000 to 300,000 clones with no singletons; its ten biggest clones take up 1.2%. The material sequenced was CD4+ T cells sorted from a lymph node. The receptor source for this set is a C3H/HeJ mouse with alopecia areata. The strain bears MHC haplotype H2-k.

This clone showed up just a few times. These gene names are mouse names. Coverage ceases 4 residues before the CDR3 finishes, and the germline J gene fills in the end. The chain joins TRBV19 to TRBJ2-2, with TRBD1 matching 8 bases. The CDR3 is 16 residues long. The ends lost 5 bases at V and 3 bases at J; junction bases unmatched: 9. CDR1 and CDR2 from the germline V gene are FNHDT and SITEND (reference sequence). The sequenced part of the CDR3 DNA is TGTGCCAGCAGCTCCGACAGGGGAGGGGACACCGGG. This codes for CASSSDRGGDTG. The whole CDR3 protein reads CASSSDRGGDTGQLYF.

This clone was seen a handful of times. The gene names here belong to mouse. Read data end 4 residues before the CDR3 end; the end is taken from the germline J gene. Different DNA sequences within this sample yield the same CDR3. This chain connects TRBV19 to TRBJ2-3, with D perhaps TRBD2 (5 bases). The CDR3 covers 14 residues. V shed 2 bases and J shed 0 bases, with 7 bases lying between them. CDR1 is FNHDT, CDR2 SITEND, per germline (reference sequence). The CDR3 DNA, read in part, is TGTGCCAGCAGTATCCTGGGTAGTGCAGAA. This codes for CASSILGSAE. The CDR3, in full, reads CASSILGSAETLYF.

This clone was counted between two and nine times. These gene names are mouse names. Sequencing ends 4 residues short of the CDR3 end; the germline J gene provides the rest. Within the sample, other DNA sequences also encode this same CDR3. The chain links TRBV31 to TRBJ2-1, with 8 nucleotides matching TRBD1. Germline CDR1 GKSSPN, CDR2 SITVG. This CDR3 spans 14 amino acids. The trim removed 3 bases at V and 4 bases at J, leaving 5 bases unmatched. Incomplete CDR3 DNA: TGTGCCTGGAGCCCCGGGACAGGATATGCT. Its translation is CAWSPGTGYA. The complete CDR3 sequence is CAWSPGTGYAEQFF.

This clone was counted a few times. All gene names here are mouse names. The read gets to within 3 residues of the CDR3 end, and the germline J gene fills in the rest. This rearrangement joins TRBV13-3 to TRBJ1-6, with 12 nucleotides matching TRBD1. TRBJ1-6 has ORF status, its function being uncertain. Germline V gene lookup returns CDR1 NNHDY and CDR2 SYVADS. V gave up 2 bases and J gave up 6 bases; unmatched junction bases: 0. CDR3 size: 15 residues. The CDR3 protein is CASSEGQGANSPLYF. CDR3 DNA (partial): TGTGCCAGCAGTGAGGGACAGGGGGCTAATTCGCCC.

This clone was seen a handful of times. The germline and genes are mouse ones. The read finishes 4 residues shy of the CDR3 end, and the germline J gene is used to complete it. The sample contains more than one DNA sequence encoding this CDR3. The rearrangement uses TRBV1 and TRBJ2-3, with 7 bases that match TRBD2. The CDR3 loop spans 14 amino acids. The V gene end was trimmed by 3 bases and the J gene end by 3 bases; junction bases not matched to a gene: 3. The germline CDR1 and CDR2 sequences are NSQYPW and LRSPGD (reference sequence). CDR3 loop: CTCSAGGWAETLYF. The CDR3 bases that were read are TGCACCTGCAGTGCTGGGGGGTGGGCAGAA.

This clone was seen only a few times. The gene names given are mouse names. From the germline J gene comes the end of the CDR3, since the read stops 4 residues before it. In the same sample, other DNA sequences code for this CDR3. The chain carries TRBV19 and TRBJ2-7, with D possibly TRBD2 on 6 matching bases. Per germline, CDR1 FNHDT and CDR2 SITEND (reference sequence). CDR3 length equals 12 residues. The sequenced CDR3 bases are TGTGCCAGCAGTATTGGGGGTTAT. Translated: CASSIGGY. Given in full, the CDR3 is CASSIGGYEQYF. Using reference TRBV19 and TRBJ2-7 for the parts outside the CDR3, the full variable domain is GGIITQTPKFLIGQEGQKLTLKCQQNFNHDTMYWYRQDSGKGLRLIYYSITENDLQKGDLSEGYDASREKKSSFSLTVTSAQKNEMAVFLCASSIGGYEQYFGPGTRLTVL.

This clone came up a few times. Mouse germline and gene names are used. The missing CDR3 end, 4 residues past where the read stops, is filled in from the germline J gene. The V gene is TRBV13-1, the J gene TRBJ2-7; TRBD2 is a possible D gene (5 bases). V lost 2 bases to trimming and J lost 1 base, with 10 bases between them. This CDR3 has 14 amino acids. Looked up from germline, CDR1 is NSHNY and CDR2 is SYGAGN. Incomplete CDR3 DNA: TGTGCCAGCAGTGACGTGGGGAGATCCTAT. Residues: CASSDVGRSY. The entire CDR3 sequence reads CASSDVGRSYEQYF.

This clone was detected a few times. Gene names are the mouse ones. The sample holds other DNA sequences that translate to the same CDR3. The sequenced part of the CDR3 DNA is TGCACCTGCAGTGCGCCCGGGACGGGGGGTTCAGAA. Its translation: CTCSAPGTGGSE. The complete CDR3 protein is CTCSAPGTGGSETLYF. J is TRBJ2-3 and V is TRBV1; D is possibly TRBD2 (6 bases). From the germline J gene comes the end of the CDR3, since the read stops 4 residues before it. V was cut by 3 bases and J by 4 bases, with 17 bases left in between. The CDR3 extends over 16 amino acids. The V gene's germline CDR1 is NSQYPW and CDR2 LRSPGD (reference sequence).

This clone has more than one count but fewer than ten. Mouse gene names apply. The read gets to within 4 residues of the CDR3 end, and the germline J gene fills in the rest. V gene TRBV1 combines with J gene TRBJ1-1; TRBD1 matches at 9 bases. Trimming removed 5 bases from V and 3 bases from J; junction bases left unmatched: 10. The CDR3 runs to 16 residues. Germline-derived CDR1 and CDR2 are NSQYPW and LRSPGD (reference sequence). The CDR3 bases that were read are TGCACCTGCAGTCCTCCGGGACAGGGAGCGGACACA. Amino acid sequence: CTCSPPGQGADT. The CDR3 in its entirety is CTCSPPGQGADTEVFF. Full variable domain (rest looked up from reference TRBV1 and TRBJ1-1): VTLLEQNPRWRLVPRGQAVNLRCILKNSQYPWMSWYQQDLQKQLQWLFTLRSPGDKEVKSLPGADYLATRVTDTELRLQVANMSQGRTLYCTCSPPGQGADTEVFFGKGTRLTVV.

The table lists this clone with a few counts. Any gene name here is a mouse gene name. Coverage ceases 4 residues before the CDR3 finishes, and the germline J gene fills in the end. This sequence joins TRBV1 and TRBJ2-5, with 10 bases aligning to TRBD2. J gave up 2 bases and V 6 bases, and 5 bases lay outside the gene matches. This CDR3 is 15 amino acids long. Germline V gene lookup returns CDR1 NSQYPW and CDR2 LRSPGD (reference sequence). CDR3 region: CTCSLGGRGQDTQYF. The sequenced part of the CDR3 DNA is TGCACCTGCAGCCTGGGGGGGCGGGGCCAAGAC.

This clone was seen a few times. The genes are named according to mouse. The sequenced fragment ends 4 residues before the CDR3 boundary, so the rest is inferred from the germline J gene. Other nucleotide sequences in the sample specify the same CDR3. The rearrangement links TRBV17 to TRBJ1-2; maybe TRBD1 (5 bases). Germline CDR1 and CDR2: MNHDT and YYDKIL. The ends were cut back, 3 bases at V and 1 base at J, with 6 bases in the middle. This CDR3 comprises 13 residues. The chain's CDR3 is CASSRRGNSDYTF. The sequenced CDR3 bases are TGTGCTAGCAGTAGGAGGGGAAACTCC.

This clone was seen a few times. All gene names here are mouse names. The CDR3 end falls 4 residues outside the read, so it is completed with the germline J gene. The chain joins TRBV13-3 to TRBJ2-3; maybe TRBD1 (6 bases). The CDR3 sequence is 14 residues long. Deletions cut 5 bases from V and 3 bases from J, with 13 bases between. From germline, CDR1 is NNHDY and CDR2 SYVADS. The DNA read from the CDR3 is TGTGCCAGCAGAGGCGCAGGGGTGGCAGAA. Its translation: CASRGAGVAE. The entire CDR3 protein reads CASRGAGVAETLYF.

In regard to this clone: The missing conserved phenylalanine or tryptophan at the end of this CDR3 makes a read error likely. It is unclear where the CDR3 begins or ends on the DNA, so no DNA is shown, and the CDR3 is as TCRdb lists it. Genes and germline come from the mouse. The V gene is TRBV12-1, the J gene TRBJ1-7; TRBD1 reflects the table's D call only, with no check against the DNA. TRBJ1-7 is annotated as an ORF whose role is uncertain. Per germline, CDR1 SGHSN and CDR2 HYEKVE. The CDR3 has 10 amino acids, counting both end residues. CDR3 in amino acids: CASSTDRGDH.

About this clone itself: Mouse names are used for the genes. The CDR3 extends 4 residues past the end of the read, so its final part is completed from the germline J gene. This chain links TRBV5 with TRBJ1-1; D might be TRBD1 (5 bases). The CDR3 is made up of 13 amino acids. Trimming took 1 base from V and 4 from J, leaving 7 bases between them. In germline, CDR1 is LGHNA, CDR2 YNLKQL (reference sequence). CDR3 region: CASSQGRVTEVFF. The CDR3 bases that were read are TGTGCCAGCAGCCAAGGCAGGGTCACA.

For this clone: Gene names and germline refer to mouse. The read terminates 4 residues ahead of where the CDR3 ends, so the germline J gene completes it. The chain combines TRBV5 with TRBJ2-2; D is possibly TRBD1 (6 bases). The CDR3 is 13 amino acids. Trimming shortened V by 4 bases and J by 5 bases, and 8 bases separated the two germline ends. Germline V gene lookup returns CDR1 LGHNA and CDR2 YNLKQL (reference sequence). The part of the CDR3 DNA that was read is TGTGCCAGCAGCCTCACAGGGACCGGG. This translates into CASSLTGTG. The full CDR3 protein is CASSLTGTGQLYF.

This clone was detected only a few times. Each gene name is a mouse one. The read gets to within 4 residues of the CDR3 end, and the germline J gene fills in the rest. The chain couples TRBV1 to TRBJ2-2, with TRBD1 as a possible D gene (5 bases). The V gene lost 4 bases and the J gene lost 3 bases, with 6 bases spanning the gap. The CDR3 has 13 amino acids. Germline assignment: CDR1 NSQYPW and CDR2 LRSPGD (reference sequence). The covered CDR3 bases are TGCACCTGCAGTGGACAGTACACCGGG. Amino acid sequence: CTCSGQYTG. The whole CDR3 reads CTCSGQYTGQLYF.

This clone came up a few times. Gene labels here are mouse ones. The read terminates 4 residues ahead of where the CDR3 ends, so the germline J gene completes it. This sequence joins TRBV5 and TRBJ2-5; D gene unclear. V lost 0 bases and J 3 bases, leaving 10 bases between the germline ends. Per the germline V gene, CDR1 is LGHNA and CDR2 is YNLKQL (reference sequence). The CDR3 sequence is 15 residues long. CDR3 residues: CASSQESGDQDTQYF. Incomplete CDR3 DNA: TGTGCCAGCAGCCAAGAGTCAGGAGATCAAGAC.

Comments on this clone: Any gene name here is a mouse gene name. CDR3 amino acids: CASSQGSDTEVFF. CDR3 DNA, as far as it was read: TGTGCCAGCAGCCAAGGGTCAGACACA. The chain links TRBV5 to TRBJ1-1, with unresolved D. The DNA ends 4 residues before the CDR3 does, and the rest of the CDR3 is filled in from the germline J gene. V lost 1 base and J 3 bases, leaving 6 bases between the germline ends. CDR1 is LGHNA and CDR2 is YNLKQL in the germline V gene (reference sequence). The CDR3 spans 13 residues.

A word on this clone: The listed genes are named as in mouse. The read gets to within 4 residues of the CDR3 end, and the germline J gene fills in the rest. This rearrangement joins TRBV1 to TRBJ2-3; unclear D gene. The CDR3 is 13 residues long. Germline V CDR1 and CDR2: NSQYPW, LRSPGD (reference sequence). The CDR3 bases that were read are TGCACCTGCAGTGCACAGATAGGAGAA. It specifies CTCSAQIGE. The CDR3 reads in full as CTCSAQIGETLYF.

Notes on this clone: Germline and genes: mouse. The read finishes 4 residues shy of the CDR3 end, and the germline J gene is used to complete it. The V and J genes are TRBV13-3 and TRBJ2-5, with D perhaps TRBD2 (6 bases). Germline V lookup: CDR1 NNHDY, CDR2 SYVADS. Trimming stripped 5 bases from V and 3 bases from J, with 10 bases between. The CDR3 is 13 amino acids. Incomplete CDR3 DNA: TGTGCCAGCAGCCTGGGGTTTCAAGAC. It is translated as CASSLGFQD. The whole CDR3 reads CASSLGFQDTQYF.

This clone was observed at least ten times. These gene names are mouse names. The read ends 4 residues before the CDR3 terminus; that terminus is restored from the germline J gene. This CDR3 is also generated by other DNA sequences in the sample. The V call is TRBV1, the J call TRBJ1-1; a possible D gene is TRBD1 (6 bases). This CDR3 has 13 amino acids. V lost 3 bases, J lost 1 base, and 6 bases lay in between. Germline V gives CDR1 NSQYPW, CDR2 LRSPGD (reference sequence). The part of the CDR3 DNA that was read is TGCACCTGCAGTGCGGGACAAAACACA. Protein: CTCSAGQNT. The entire CDR3 sequence reads CTCSAGQNTEVFF. Variable domain in full (rest from reference TRBV1 and TRBJ1-1): VTLLEQNPRWRLVPRGQAVNLRCILKNSQYPWMSWYQQDLQKQLQWLFTLRSPGDKEVKSLPGADYLATRVTDTELRLQVANMSQGRTLYCTCSAGQNTEVFFGKGTRLTVV.

This clone was seen only a few times. Here the gene names and germline are mouse. From the germline J gene comes the end of the CDR3, since the read stops 4 residues before it. The chain is built from TRBV13-2 and TRBJ2-3; TRBD2 aligns across 8 bases. Per germline, CDR1 NNHNN and CDR2 SYGAGS (reference sequence). CDR3 length equals 14 residues. This chain's CDR3 is CASGDYTGGETLYF. CDR3 DNA, as far as it was read: TGTGCCAGCGGTGATTACACTGGGGGAGAA.

Notes on this clone: Gene names follow the mouse nomenclature. The read gets to within 4 residues of the CDR3 end, and the germline J gene fills in the rest. This chain links TRBV31 with TRBJ2-3, with 10 bases identical to TRBD2. The CDR3 is made up of 16 amino acids. Germline V gene lookup returns CDR1 GKSSPN and CDR2 SITVG. The J segment lost 0 bases and the V segment lost 1 base, leaving 4 bases of the junction unmatched. Partial CDR3 DNA: TGTGCCTGGAGTCCCGGGACTGGGGCTAGTGCAGAA. Its protein is CAWSPGTGASAE. The CDR3, in full, reads CAWSPGTGASAETLYF.

This clone has only a few counts. Gene names refer to mouse genes. The missing CDR3 end, 4 residues past where the read stops, is filled in from the germline J gene. This sample includes further DNA sequences coding for the same CDR3. V and J are TRBV13-2 and TRBJ2-3; 10 nucleotides line up with TRBD2. Germline trimming cut 3 bases from V and 3 bases from J; bases unmatched to any gene: 1. CDR3 length: 14 amino acids. CDR1 and CDR2 from the germline V gene are NNHNN and SYGAGS (reference sequence). CDR3 DNA, as far as it was read: TGTGCCAGCGGTGGGGGACTGGGGGCAGAA. The encoded protein is CASGGGLGAE. In full, the CDR3 is CASGGGLGAETLYF.

This clone was detected a few times. The listed genes are named as in mouse. The read comes to an end 4 residues before the CDR3 does, leaving the germline J gene to fill in the end. The V and J genes are TRBV13-1 and TRBJ2-1, with TRBD1 matching over 9 bases. CDR1 NSHNY and CDR2 SYGAGN come from the germline V gene. This CDR3 spans 15 amino acids. CDR3 bases read: TGTGCCAGCAGTGAACAGGGGGCGCCAGGCTCT. This encodes CASSEQGAPGS. In full, the CDR3 reads CASSEQGAPGSEQFF.

There are a few counts of this clone. Mouse gene names apply. This CDR3 is CASIRGAEVFF. The covered CDR3 bases are TGTGCCAGCATCAGGGGTGCA. The chain combines TRBV13-1 with TRBJ1-1; D might be TRBD1 (6 bases). The read terminates 4 residues before the CDR3 end, so the remaining end is supplied by the germline J gene. This CDR3 has 11 amino acids. CDR1 is NSHNY and CDR2 is SYGAGN in the germline V gene.

This clone showed up just a few times. The listed genes are named as in mouse. The CDR3 end falls 4 residues outside the read, so it is completed with the germline J gene. This CDR3 is also generated by other DNA sequences in the sample. The chain is built from TRBV13-3 and TRBJ1-2; D is perhaps TRBD1 (6 bases). The CDR3 loop spans 13 amino acids. V was trimmed by 2 bases and J by 4 bases, leaving 9 bases between them. The germline gives CDR1 NNHDY, CDR2 SYVADS. CDR3 bases read: TGTGCCAGCAGTGAAGGGGGAGGCTCC. Translation gives CASSEGGGS. The whole CDR3 sequence reads CASSEGGGSDYTF.

Concerning this clone itself: Gene names follow the mouse nomenclature. Coverage ceases 4 residues before the CDR3 finishes, and the germline J gene fills in the end. The chain employs TRBV13-1 and TRBJ2-5, with 9 bases matching TRBD1. Germline loops: CDR1 NSHNY, CDR2 SYGAGN. The CDR3 has 14 residues. Partial CDR3 DNA: TGTGCCAGCAGTGAGGGACAGGGTTTCGAC. Amino acids: CASSEGQGFD. The full CDR3 protein is CASSEGQGFDTQYF.

This clone was seen at least ten times. Genes and germline come from the mouse. The read stops 4 residues short of the end of the CDR3; the missing end is completed from the germline J gene. The sample carries other DNA sequences with the same CDR3. The rearrangement joins TRBV1 to TRBJ2-7; D is perhaps TRBD2 (6 bases). There are 12 residues in the CDR3. Per the germline V gene, CDR1 is NSQYPW and CDR2 is LRSPGD (reference sequence). Partial CDR3 DNA: TGCACCTGCAGTGCACTGGGGTAT. As protein: CTCSALGY. The entire CDR3 protein is CTCSALGYEQYF.

This clone was recorded a few times. The gene symbols are mouse symbols. Sequencing ends 4 residues short of the CDR3 end; the germline J gene provides the rest. The same CDR3 arises from other DNA sequences in this sample as well. The rearrangement uses TRBV31 and TRBJ2-5, with a possible D match to TRBD2 (7 bases). Germline CDR1 and CDR2: GKSSPN and SITVG. V lost 0 bases, J lost 3 bases, and 10 bases lay in between. The CDR3 loop spans 14 amino acids. Incomplete CDR3 DNA: TGTGCCTGGAGTCTAGGGGGGGTACAAGAC. It specifies CAWSLGGVQD. Given in full, the CDR3 is CAWSLGGVQDTQYF.